This T cell receptor beta chain was identified during a study of Ad26.COV2.S vaccination and SARS-CoV-2 variants. This clone showed up just once. Its cognate antigen is unknown. Treatment described: around 19 received Ad26.COV2.S at low or high dose, single or two shots; roughly five received placebo; per-sample allocation not given. Collection of the samples took place on day 63 after the first injection of vaccine or placebo. Profiling relied on immunoSEQ multiplex PCR, and the TCRdb table lists in-frame clones only, not all of them. The sample has fewer than 400,000 clones; around 83% are singletons. Study findings and constraints: Spike-specific CD8+ and CD4+ T cell responses reportedly showed substantial breadth after vaccination.

This CDR3 has 16 amino acids. Germline trimming cut 4 bases from V and 3 bases from J; bases unmatched to any gene: 3. Germline V gene sequence: CDR1 SEHNR, CDR2 FQNEAQ (reference sequence). This receptor was taken from a person between 18 and 65 years old who received the Ad26.COV2.S COVID-19 vaccine or a placebo. The chain employs TRBV7-9 and TRBJ2-1, with 13 bases aligning to TRBD2. The sample in question was peripheral blood, obtained in a trial of Ad26.COV2.S vaccine versus placebo. CDR3 DNA: TGTGCCAGCAGCTCTAGGACTAGCGGGGGCTACAATGAGCAGTTCTTC. This encodes CASSSRTSGGYNEQFF.